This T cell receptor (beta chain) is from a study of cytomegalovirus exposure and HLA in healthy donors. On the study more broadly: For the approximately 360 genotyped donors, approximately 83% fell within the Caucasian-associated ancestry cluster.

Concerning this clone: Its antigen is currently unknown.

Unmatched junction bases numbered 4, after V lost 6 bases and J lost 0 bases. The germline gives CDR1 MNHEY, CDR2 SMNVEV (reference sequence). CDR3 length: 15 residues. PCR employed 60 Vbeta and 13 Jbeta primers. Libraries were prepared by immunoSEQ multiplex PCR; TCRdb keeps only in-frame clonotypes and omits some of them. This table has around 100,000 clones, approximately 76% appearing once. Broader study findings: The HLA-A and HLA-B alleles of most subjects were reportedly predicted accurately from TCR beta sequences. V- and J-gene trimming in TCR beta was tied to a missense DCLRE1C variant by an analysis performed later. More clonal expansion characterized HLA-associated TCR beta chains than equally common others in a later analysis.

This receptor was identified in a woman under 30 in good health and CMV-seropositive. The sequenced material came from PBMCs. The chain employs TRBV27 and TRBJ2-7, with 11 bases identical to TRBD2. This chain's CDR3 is CASSLTSGSSYEQYF. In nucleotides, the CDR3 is TGTGCCAGCAGCCTAACTAGCGGGAGCTCCTACGAGCAGTACTTC.